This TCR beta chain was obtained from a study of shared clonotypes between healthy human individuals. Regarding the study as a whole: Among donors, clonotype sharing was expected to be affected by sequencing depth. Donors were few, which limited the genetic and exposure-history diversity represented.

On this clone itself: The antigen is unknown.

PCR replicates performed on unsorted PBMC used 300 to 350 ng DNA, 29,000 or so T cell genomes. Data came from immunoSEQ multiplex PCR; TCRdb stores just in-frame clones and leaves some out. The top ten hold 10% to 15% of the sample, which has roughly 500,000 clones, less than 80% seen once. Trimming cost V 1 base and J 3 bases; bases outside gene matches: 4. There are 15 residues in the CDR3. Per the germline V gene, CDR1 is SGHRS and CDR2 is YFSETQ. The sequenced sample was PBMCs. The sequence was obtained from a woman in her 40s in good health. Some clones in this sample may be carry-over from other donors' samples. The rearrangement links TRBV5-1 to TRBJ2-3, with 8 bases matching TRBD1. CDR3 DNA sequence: TGCGCCAGCAGCTTGTTGGGACAGGTGACAGATACGCAGTATTTT. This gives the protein CASSLLGQVTDTQYF.